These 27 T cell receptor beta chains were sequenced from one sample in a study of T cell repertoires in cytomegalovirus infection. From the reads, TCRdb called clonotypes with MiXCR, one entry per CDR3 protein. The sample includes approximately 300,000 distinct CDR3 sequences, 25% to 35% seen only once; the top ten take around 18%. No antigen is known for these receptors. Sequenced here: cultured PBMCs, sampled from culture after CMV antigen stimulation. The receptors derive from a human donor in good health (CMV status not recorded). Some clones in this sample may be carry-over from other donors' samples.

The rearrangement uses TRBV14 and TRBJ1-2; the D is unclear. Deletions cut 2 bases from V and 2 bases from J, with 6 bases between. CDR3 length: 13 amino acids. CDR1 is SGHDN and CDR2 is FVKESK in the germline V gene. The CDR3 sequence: CASSQNSNYGYTF. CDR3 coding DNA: TGTGCCAGCAGCCAAAACTCCAACTATGGCTACACCTTC.

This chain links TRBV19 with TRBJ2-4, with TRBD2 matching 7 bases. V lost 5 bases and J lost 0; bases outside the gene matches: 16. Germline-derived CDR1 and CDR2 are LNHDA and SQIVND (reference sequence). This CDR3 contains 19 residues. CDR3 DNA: TGTGCCAGTAGTCCCAGGACTAGAGGAGGAGGATTAGCCAAAAACATTCAGTACTTC. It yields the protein CASSPRTRGGGLAKNIQYF.

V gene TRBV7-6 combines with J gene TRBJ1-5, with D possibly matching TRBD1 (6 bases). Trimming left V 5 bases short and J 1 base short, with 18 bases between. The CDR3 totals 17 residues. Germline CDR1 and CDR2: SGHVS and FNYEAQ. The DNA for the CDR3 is TGTGCCAGCAGCCCAAGTCCCCAGGGGCCCAGCAATCAGCCCCAGCATTTT. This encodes CASSPSPQGPSNQPQHF.

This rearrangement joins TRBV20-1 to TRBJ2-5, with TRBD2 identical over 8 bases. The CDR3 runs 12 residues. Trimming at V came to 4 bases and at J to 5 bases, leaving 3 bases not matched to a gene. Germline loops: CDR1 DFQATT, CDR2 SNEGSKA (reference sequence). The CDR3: CSATRLAETQYF. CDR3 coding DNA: TGCAGTGCTACCCGACTAGCGGAGACCCAGTACTTC.

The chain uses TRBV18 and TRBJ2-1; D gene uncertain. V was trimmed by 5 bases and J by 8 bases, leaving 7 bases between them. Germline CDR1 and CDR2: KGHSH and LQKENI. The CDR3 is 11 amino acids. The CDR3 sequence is CASSESDEQFF. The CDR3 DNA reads TGTGCCAGCTCAGAATCCGATGAGCAGTTCTTC.

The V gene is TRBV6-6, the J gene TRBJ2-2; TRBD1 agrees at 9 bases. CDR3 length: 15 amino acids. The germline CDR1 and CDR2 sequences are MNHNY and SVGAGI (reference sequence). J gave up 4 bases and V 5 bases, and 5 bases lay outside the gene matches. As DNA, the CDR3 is TGTGCCAGCAGTAAGGGACAGGGAGGCACCGGGGAGCTGTTTTTT. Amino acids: CASSKGQGGTGELFF.

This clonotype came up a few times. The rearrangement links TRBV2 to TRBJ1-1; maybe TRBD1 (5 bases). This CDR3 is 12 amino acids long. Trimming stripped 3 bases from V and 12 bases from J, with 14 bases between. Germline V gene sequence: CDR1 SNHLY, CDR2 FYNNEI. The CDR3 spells CASSERRGWTFF. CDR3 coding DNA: TGTGCCAGCAGTGAGAGGAGGGGCTGGACTTTCTTT.

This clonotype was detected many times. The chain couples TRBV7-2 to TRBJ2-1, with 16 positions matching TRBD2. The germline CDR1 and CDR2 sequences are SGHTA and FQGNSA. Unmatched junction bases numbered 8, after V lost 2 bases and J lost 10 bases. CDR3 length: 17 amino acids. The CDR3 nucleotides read TGTGCCAGCAGCTTATCGGGACTAGCGGGAGGGCCTAGGGAGCAGTTCTTC. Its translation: CASSLSGLAGGPREQFF.

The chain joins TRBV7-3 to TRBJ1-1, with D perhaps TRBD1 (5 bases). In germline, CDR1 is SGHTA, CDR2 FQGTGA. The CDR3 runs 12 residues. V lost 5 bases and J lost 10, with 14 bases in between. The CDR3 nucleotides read TGTGCCAGCAGCCAACCGGGGGGTGGAGCTTTCTTT. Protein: CASSQPGGGAFF.

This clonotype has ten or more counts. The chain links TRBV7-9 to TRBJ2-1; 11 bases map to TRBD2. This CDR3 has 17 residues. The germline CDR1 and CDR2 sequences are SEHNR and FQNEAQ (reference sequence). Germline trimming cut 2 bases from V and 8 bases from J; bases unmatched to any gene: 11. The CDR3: CASSLPTHSGRGYEQFF. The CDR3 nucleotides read TGTGCCAGCAGCTTACCCACTCATAGCGGGAGGGGATATGAGCAGTTCTTC.

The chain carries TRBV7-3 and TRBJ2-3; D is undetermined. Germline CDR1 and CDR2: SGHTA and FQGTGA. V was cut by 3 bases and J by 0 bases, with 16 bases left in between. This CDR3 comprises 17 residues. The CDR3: CASSFGSPIGSTDTQYF. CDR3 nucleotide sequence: TGTGCCAGCAGCTTCGGCAGCCCGATTGGTAGCACAGATACGCAGTATTTT.

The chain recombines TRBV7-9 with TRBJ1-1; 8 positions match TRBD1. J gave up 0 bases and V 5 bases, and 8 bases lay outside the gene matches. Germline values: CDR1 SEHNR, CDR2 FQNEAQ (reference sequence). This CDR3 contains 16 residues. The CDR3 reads CASSPGQGAMNTEAFF. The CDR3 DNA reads TGTGCCAGCAGCCCCGGACAGGGCGCGATGAACACTGAAGCTTTCTTT. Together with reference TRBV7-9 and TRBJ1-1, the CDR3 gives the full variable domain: DTGVSQNPRHKITKRGQNVTFRCDPISEHNRLYWYRQTLGQGPEFLTYFQNEAQLEKSRLLSDRFSAERPKGSFSTLEIQRTEQGDSAMYLCASSPGQGAMNTEAFFGQGTRLTVV.

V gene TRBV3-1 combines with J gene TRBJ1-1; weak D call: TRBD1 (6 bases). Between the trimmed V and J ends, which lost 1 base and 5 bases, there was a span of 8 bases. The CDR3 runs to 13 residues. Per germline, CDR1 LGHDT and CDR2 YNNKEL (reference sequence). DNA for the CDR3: TGTGCCAGCAGCCAAGTGGGGGCTACTGAAGCTTTCTTT. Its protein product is CASSQVGATEAFF.

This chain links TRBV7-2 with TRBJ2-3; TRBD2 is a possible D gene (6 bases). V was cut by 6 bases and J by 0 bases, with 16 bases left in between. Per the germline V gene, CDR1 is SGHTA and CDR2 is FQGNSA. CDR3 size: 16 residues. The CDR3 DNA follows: TGTGCCAGCAGATCGGGACTTCGACTTAGCACAGATACGCAGTATTTT. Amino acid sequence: CASRSGLRLSTDTQYF.

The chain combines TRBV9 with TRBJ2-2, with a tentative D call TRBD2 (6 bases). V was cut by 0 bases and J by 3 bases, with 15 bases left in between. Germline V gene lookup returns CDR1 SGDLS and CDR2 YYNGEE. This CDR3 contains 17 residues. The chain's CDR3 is CASSVGTSGFYTGELFF. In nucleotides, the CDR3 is TGTGCCAGCAGCGTAGGAACCAGCGGGTTTTACACCGGGGAGCTGTTTTTT. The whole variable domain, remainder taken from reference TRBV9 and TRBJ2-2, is DSGVTQTPKHLITATGQRVTLRCSPRSGDLSVYWYQQSLDQGLQFLIQYYNGEERAKGNILERFSAQQFPDLHSELNLSSLELGDSALYFCASSVGTSGFYTGELFFGEGSRLTVL.

CDR3 residues: CASSLLAGVNTGELFF. CDR3 nucleotides: TGTGCCAGCAGTTTATTAGCGGGAGTGAACACCGGGGAGCTGTTTTTT. This sequence joins TRBV28 and TRBJ2-2; 9 bases fit TRBD2. CDR3 length equals 16 residues. Trimming removed 1 base from V and 1 base from J; junction bases left unmatched: 1. Germline CDR1 MDHEN, CDR2 SYDVKM.

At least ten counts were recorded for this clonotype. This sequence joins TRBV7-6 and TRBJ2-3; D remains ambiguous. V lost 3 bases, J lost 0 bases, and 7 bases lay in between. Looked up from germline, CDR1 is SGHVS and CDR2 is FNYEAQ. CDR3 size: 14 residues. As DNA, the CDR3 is TGTGCCAGCAGCTTGGTAGGAAGCACAGATACGCAGTATTTT. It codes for CASSLVGSTDTQYF.

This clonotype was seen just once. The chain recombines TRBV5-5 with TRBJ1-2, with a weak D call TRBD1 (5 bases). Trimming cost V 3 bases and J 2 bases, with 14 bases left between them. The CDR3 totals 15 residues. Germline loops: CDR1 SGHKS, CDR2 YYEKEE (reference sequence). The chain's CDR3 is CASSYQGEENYGYTF. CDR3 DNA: TGTGCCAGCAGCTACCAGGGAGAGGAGAACTATGGCTACACCTTC.

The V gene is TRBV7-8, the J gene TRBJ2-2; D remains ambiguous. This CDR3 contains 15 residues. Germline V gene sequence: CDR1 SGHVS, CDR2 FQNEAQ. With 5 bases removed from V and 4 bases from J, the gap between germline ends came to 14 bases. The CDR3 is CASSPTLSGTGELFF. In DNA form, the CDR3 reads TGTGCCAGCAGCCCTACGTTGTCCGGCACCGGGGAGCTGTTTTTT.

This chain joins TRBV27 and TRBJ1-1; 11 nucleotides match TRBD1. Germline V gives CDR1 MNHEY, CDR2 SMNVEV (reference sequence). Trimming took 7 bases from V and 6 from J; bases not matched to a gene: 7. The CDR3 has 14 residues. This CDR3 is CASTQGTGGAEAFF. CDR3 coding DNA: TGTGCCAGCACCCAAGGGACAGGGGGAGCTGAAGCTTTCTTT.

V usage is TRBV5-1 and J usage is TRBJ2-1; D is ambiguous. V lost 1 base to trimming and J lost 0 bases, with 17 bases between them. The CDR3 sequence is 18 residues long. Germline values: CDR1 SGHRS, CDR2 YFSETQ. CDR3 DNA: TGCGCCAGCAGCTTGCTTGGCAACTACCAGAGCTCCTACAATGAGCAGTTCTTC. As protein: CASSLLGNYQSSYNEQFF.

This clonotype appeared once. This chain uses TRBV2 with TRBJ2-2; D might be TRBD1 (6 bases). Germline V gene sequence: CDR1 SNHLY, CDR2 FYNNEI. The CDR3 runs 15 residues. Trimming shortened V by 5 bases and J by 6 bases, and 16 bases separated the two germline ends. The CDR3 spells CASSPDRISAGELFF. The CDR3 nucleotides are TGTGCCAGCAGTCCCGACAGGATATCGGCCGGGGAGCTGTTTTTT.

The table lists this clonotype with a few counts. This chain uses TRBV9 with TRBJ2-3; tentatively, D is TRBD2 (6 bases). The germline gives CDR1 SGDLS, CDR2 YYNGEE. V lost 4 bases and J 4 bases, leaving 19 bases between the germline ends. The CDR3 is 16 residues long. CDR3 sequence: CASSPTGLPAPDTQYF. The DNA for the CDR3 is TGTGCCAGCAGCCCGACCGGACTACCCGCCCCAGATACGCAGTATTTT.

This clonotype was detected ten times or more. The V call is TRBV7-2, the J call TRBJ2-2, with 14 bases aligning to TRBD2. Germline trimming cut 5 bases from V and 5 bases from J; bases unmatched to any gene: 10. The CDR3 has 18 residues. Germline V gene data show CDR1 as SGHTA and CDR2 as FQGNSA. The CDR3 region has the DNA TGTGCCAGCAGCCCCCGACTAGCGGGAGGGCCGGAGACCGGGGAGCTGTTTTTT. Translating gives CASSPRLAGGPETGELFF. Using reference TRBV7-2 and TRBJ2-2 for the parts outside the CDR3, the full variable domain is GAGVSQSPSNKVTEKGKDVELRCDPISGHTALYWYRQSLGQGLEFLIYFQGNSAPDKSGLPSDRFSAERTGGSVSTLTIQRTQQEDSAVYLCASSPRLAGGPETGELFFGEGSRLTVL.

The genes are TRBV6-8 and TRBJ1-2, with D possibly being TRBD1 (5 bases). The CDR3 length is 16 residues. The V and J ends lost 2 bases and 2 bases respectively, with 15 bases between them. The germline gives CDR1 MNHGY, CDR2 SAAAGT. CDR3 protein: CASSYGAGKRNYGYTF. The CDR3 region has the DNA TGTGCCAGCAGTTACGGGGCAGGGAAGAGAAACTATGGCTACACCTTC.

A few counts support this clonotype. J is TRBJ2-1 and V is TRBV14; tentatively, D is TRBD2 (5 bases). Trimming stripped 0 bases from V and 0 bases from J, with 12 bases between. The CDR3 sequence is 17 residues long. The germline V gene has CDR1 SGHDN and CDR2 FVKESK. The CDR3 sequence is CASSQDRRTSSYNEQFF. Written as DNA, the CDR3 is TGTGCCAGCAGCCAAGATCGGAGGACGAGCTCCTACAATGAGCAGTTCTTC.

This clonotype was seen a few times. CDR3 protein: CASSLSGVNQPQHF. The CDR3 region has the DNA TGTGCCAGCAGCTTGTCGGGGGTTAATCAGCCCCAGCATTTT. The V and J genes are TRBV7-2 and TRBJ1-5, with D perhaps TRBD1 (5 bases). Between the trimmed V and J ends, which lost 3 bases and 4 bases, there was a span of 10 bases. The CDR3 runs to 14 residues. CDR1 and CDR2 from the germline V gene are SGHTA and FQGNSA.